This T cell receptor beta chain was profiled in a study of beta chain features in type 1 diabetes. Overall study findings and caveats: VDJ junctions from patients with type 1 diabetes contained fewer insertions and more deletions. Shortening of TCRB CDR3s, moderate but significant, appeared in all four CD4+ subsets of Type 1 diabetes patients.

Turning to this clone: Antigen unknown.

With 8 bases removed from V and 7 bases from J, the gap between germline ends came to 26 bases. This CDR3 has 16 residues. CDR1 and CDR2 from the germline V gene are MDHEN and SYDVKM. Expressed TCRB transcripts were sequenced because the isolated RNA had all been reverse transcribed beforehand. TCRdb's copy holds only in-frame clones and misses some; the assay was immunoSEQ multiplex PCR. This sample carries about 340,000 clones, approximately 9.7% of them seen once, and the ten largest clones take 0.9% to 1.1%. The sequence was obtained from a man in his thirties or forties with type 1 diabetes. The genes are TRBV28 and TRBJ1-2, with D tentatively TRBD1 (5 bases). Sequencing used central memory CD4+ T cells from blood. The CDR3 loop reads CASCPGGAGFIGGYTF. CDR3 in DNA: TGTGCCAGCTGCCCGGGGGGTGCAGGATTCATCGGTGGCTACACCTTC.